This TCR beta chain was recorded in a study of blood T cell repertoires in COVID-19. Overall study context: T cells, B-cell-depleted T cells, or PBMCs supplied cDNA or gDNA.

Living in about two dozen US areas, the participants were between 18 and 89 years of age. Allocation to cohorts depended on clinical history reported by the participants. As originally analysed: Scientists estimated how many nucleated cells there were by amplifying reference gene primers. TCRdb's copy holds only in-frame clones and misses some; the assay was immunoSEQ multiplex PCR. D and trimming come from the DNA, and the V and J calls and clone size come from that table. The repertoire holds approximately 300,000 clones, with approximately 90% as singletons. This receptor was identified in a woman under 30 who had recovered from COVID-19. The source material was PBMCs or T cells enriched from blood (not recorded which).

Here the CDR3 DNA reads TGTGCCAGCAGCTTAGGGGGGGGCCGAAACACCATATATTTT. It is translated as CASSLGGGRNTIYF. V usage is TRBV11-2 and J usage is TRBJ1-3; maybe TRBD1 (6 bases). V lost 1 base and J lost 5, with 9 bases in between. This CDR3 has 14 amino acids. Germline values: CDR1 SGHAT, CDR2 FQNNGV.